This record looks at one T cell receptor (beta chain) sequence and its context. Other DNA sequences in the sample encode the same CDR3. Generated by immunoSEQ multiplex PCR, the TCRdb table keeps only in-frame clones and is missing some. The data show 150,000 to 200,000 clones, with about 83% seen just once and more than 1.1% held by the top ten. The data were taken from a study of cytomegalovirus exposure and HLA in healthy donors. Study in general: The approximately 120 validation repertoires used the same platform as the roughly 670 first-cohort repertoires, a later analysis reported.

Donors came from a validation cohort of fewer than 150 subjects, distinct from the first 666-subject cohort. Trimming cost V 2 bases and J 2 bases, with 3 bases left between them. Germline CDR1 and CDR2: SGDLS and YYNGEE. The CDR3 totals 12 residues. The chain is built from TRBV9 and TRBJ2-3; D uncertain. The sequenced sample was PBMCs. The sequence was collected from a young woman in good health and CMV-seronegative. Here the CDR3 reads CASSVVTDTQYF. In DNA, the CDR3 is TGTGCCAGCAGCGTCGTCACAGATACGCAGTATTTT.